The sequence of this T cell receptor beta chain was determined in a study of blood T cell repertoires in COVID-19. On the study more broadly: Collection of acute and convalescent COVID-19 samples took place in the United States, Italy and Spain. PBMCs, B-cell-depleted T cells, or T cells provided the cDNA or gDNA that made up the material.

This CDR3 is 13 amino acids long. In germline, CDR1 is SQVTM, CDR2 ANQGSEA. The V end lost 4 bases, the J end lost 0 bases, and 9 bases lay between the germline ends. Study processing details: It was from reference gene primer amplification that nucleated cell counts were estimated. TCRdb's copy holds only in-frame clones and misses some; the assay was immunoSEQ multiplex PCR. That table furnishes V, J and clone size, whereas the DNA furnished D and trimming. In the table there are some 90,000 clones, 80% to 90% of which are singletons. The specimen sequenced was peripheral blood. The gene calls are TRBV29-1 and TRBJ1-2; D is ambiguous. The receptor's source is a man in his fifties or sixties with acute or convalescent COVID-19. CDR3 nucleotide sequence: TGCAGCGTTGCGGCCAGCGCTAACTATGGCTACACCTTC. Translation: CSVAASANYGYTF.